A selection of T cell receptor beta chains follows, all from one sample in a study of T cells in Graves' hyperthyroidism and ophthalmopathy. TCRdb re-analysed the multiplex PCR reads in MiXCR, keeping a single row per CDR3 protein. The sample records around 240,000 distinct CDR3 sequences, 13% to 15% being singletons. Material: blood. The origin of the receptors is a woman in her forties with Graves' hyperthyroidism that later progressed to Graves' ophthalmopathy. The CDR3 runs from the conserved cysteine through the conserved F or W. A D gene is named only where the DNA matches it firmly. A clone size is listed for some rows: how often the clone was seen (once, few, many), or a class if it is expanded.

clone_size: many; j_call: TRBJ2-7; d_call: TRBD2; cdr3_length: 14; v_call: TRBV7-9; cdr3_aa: CASSLVSGIIEQYF; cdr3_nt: TGTGCCAGCAGCTTGGTGAGCGGGATTATCGAGCAGTACTTC
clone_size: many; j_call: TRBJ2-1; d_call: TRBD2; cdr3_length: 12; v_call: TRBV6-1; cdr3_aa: CASSGTSYEQFF; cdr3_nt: TGTGCCAGCAGTGGGACTAGCTATGAGCAGTTCTTC
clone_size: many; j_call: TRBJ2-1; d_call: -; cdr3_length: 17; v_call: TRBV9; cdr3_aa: CASSVEPGEGVYNEQFF; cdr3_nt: TGTGCCAGCAGCGTAGAACCGGGAGAAGGGGTCTACAATGAGCAGTTCTTC
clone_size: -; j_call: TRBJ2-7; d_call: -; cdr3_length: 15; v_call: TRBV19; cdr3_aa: CASSTLRTEAYEQYF; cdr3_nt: TGTGCCAGTAGTACCTTAAGGACAGAAGCCTACGAGCAGTACTTC
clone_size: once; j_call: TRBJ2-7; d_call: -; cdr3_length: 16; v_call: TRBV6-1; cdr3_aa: CASSEAPTSSPYEQYF; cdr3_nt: TGTGCCAGCAGTGAAGCGCCGACCTCATCCCCGTACGAGCAGTACTTC
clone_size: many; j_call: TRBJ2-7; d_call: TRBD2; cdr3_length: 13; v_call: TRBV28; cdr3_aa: CASSRLAVYEQYF; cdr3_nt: TGTGCCAGCAGCCGACTAGCAGTTTACGAGCAGTACTTC
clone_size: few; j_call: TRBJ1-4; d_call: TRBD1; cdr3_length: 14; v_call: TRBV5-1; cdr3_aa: CASSFGQGREKLFF; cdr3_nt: TGCGCCAGCAGCTTCGGACAGGGGCGTGAAAAACTGTTTTTT
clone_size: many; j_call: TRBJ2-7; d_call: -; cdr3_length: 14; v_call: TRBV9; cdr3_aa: CASSPDPVSYEQYF; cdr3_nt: TGTGCCAGCAGCCCGGATCCGGTATCCTACGAGCAGTACTTC
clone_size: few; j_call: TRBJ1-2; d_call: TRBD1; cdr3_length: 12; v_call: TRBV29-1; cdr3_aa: CSAKTGASGYTF; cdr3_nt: TGCAGCGCGAAGACAGGGGCGTCTGGCTACACCTTC
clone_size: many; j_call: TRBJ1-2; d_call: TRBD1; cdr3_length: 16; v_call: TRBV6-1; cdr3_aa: CASNSLDRGFNYGYTF; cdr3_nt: TGTGCCAGCAATTCTTTGGACAGGGGGTTTAACTATGGCTACACCTTC
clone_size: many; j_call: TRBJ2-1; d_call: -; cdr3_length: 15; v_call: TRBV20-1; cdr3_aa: CSARDFPTVYNEQFF; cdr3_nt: TGCAGTGCTAGAGATTTCCCGACGGTCTACAATGAGCAGTTCTTC
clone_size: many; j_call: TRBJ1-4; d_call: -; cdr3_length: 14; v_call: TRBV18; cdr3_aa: CASSLGPGEEKLFF; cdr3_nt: TGTGCCAGCTCCCTCGGACCGGGGGAGGAAAAACTGTTTTTT
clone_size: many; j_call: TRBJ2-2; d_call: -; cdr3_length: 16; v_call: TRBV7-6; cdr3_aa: CASSSRQRASSGELFF; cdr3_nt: TGTGCCAGCAGTTCTCGGCAGCGGGCTTCAAGCGGGGAGCTGTTTTTT
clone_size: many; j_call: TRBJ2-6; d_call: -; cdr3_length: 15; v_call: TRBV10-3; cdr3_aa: CAISESHSGANVLTF; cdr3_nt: TGTGCCATCAGTGAGTCACACTCTGGGGCCAACGTCCTGACTTTC
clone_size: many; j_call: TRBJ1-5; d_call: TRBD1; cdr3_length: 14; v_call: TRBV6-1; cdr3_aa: CASSSGGQNQPQHF; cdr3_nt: TGTGCCAGCAGTTCAGGGGGACAGAATCAGCCCCAGCATTTT
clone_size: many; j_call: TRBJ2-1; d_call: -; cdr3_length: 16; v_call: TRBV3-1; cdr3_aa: CASSQMGWRSYNEQFF; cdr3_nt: TGTGCCAGCAGCCAAATGGGTTGGCGGTCTTACAATGAGCAGTTCTTC
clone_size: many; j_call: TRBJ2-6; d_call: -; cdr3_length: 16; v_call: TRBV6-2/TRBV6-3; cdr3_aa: CASSYLRNSGANVLTF; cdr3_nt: TGTGCCAGCAGTTACTTACGGAATTCTGGGGCCAACGTCCTGACTTTC
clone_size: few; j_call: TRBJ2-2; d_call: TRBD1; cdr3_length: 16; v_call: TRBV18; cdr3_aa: CASSPRQGWDTGELFF; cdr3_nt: TGTGCCAGCTCTCCCCGACAGGGTTGGGACACCGGGGAGCTGTTTTTT